The present TCR beta chain was sequenced within a study of blood T cell repertoires in COVID-19. About the research overall: PBMCs, B-cell-depleted T cells, or T cells provided the cDNA or gDNA that made up the material.

Authors' methods: Reference gene primer amplification yielded estimated nucleated cell counts. Repertoires were generated with immunoSEQ multiplex PCR, while TCRdb's copy carries only in-frame clones and drops some. The D gene and trimming were derived from the DNA, and the V and J assignments and clone size from that table. The data hold some 20,000 clones, with 75% to 95% observed a single time. CDR1 MDHEN and CDR2 SYDVKM come from the germline V gene. The CDR3 loop spans 13 amino acids. V was cut by 2 bases and J by 9 bases, with 11 bases left in between. The clonotype originates from a human donor in a cohort sampled during active COVID-19. The gene calls are TRBV28 and TRBJ2-1, with a possible D match to TRBD1 (6 bases). The sequencing sample was made of peripheral blood. CDR3: CASSLVTGIEQFF. As DNA, the CDR3 is TGTGCCAGCAGTTTAGTCACAGGGATTGAGCAGTTCTTC.